A single sample gave rise to the 26 T cell receptor beta chains below, sequenced in a study of long-term antiretroviral therapy in people with HIV. It was version v3.0 of the immunoSEQ assay that was run at survey level. Libraries were prepared by immunoSEQ multiplex PCR; TCRdb keeps only in-frame clonotypes and omits some of them. The repertoire holds some 22,000 clones, with roughly 84% as singletons. Source: unsorted PBMCs, taken 1.3 years after starting antiretroviral therapy. All receptors derive from a man in his 60s with HIV.

This clone appeared a few times. This rearrangement joins TRBV2 to TRBJ2-7; no definite D call. Looked up from germline, CDR1 is SNHLY and CDR2 is FYNNEI. This CDR3 spans 12 amino acids. Deletions cut 5 bases from V and 0 bases from J, with 5 bases between. The CDR3 is CASSSSSYEQYF. As DNA, the CDR3 is TGTGCCAGCAGTTCGAGCTCCTACGAGCAGTACTTC.

J is TRBJ1-5 and V is TRBV5-6; D uncertain. Germline CDR1 and CDR2: SGHDT and YYEEEE. Trimming stripped 2 bases from V and 9 bases from J, with 12 bases between. The CDR3 runs to 13 residues. As DNA, the CDR3 is TGTGCCAGCAGCTTCGGTCCGGAGTCGCCCCAGCATTTT. As protein: CASSFGPESPQHF.

This clone was picked up one time. The V call is TRBV6-5, the J call TRBJ1-2, with TRBD1 identical over 7 bases. V shed 7 bases, J shed 5 bases, and the junction held 7 bases outside the gene matches. Germline V gene lookup returns CDR1 MNHEY and CDR2 SVGAGI. The CDR3 spans 13 residues. The CDR3 DNA follows: TGTGCCAGCACCGCGACAGGGTTATATGGCTACACCTTC. Its protein product is CASTATGLYGYTF.

This clone occurred once. The chain uses TRBV10-2 and TRBJ1-1; no clear D gene. The V gene lost 4 bases and the J gene lost 1 base, with 13 bases spanning the gap. Germline V gives CDR1 WSHSY, CDR2 SAAADI. The CDR3 has 15 residues. CDR3 in amino acids: CASSGGSGENTEAFF. The CDR3 bases are TGCGCCAGCAGTGGTGGATCGGGCGAGAACACTGAAGCTTTCTTT.

The genes are TRBV30 and TRBJ2-1, with 7 bases aligning to TRBD1. V lost 6 bases, J lost 2 bases, and 7 bases stayed unmatched. The germline CDR1 and CDR2 sequences are GTSNPN and SVGIG (reference sequence). The CDR3 loop spans 14 amino acids. For the CDR3, the DNA is TGTGCCTGCCAAGGACAGGCAACCTACAATGAGCAGTTCTTC. It is translated as CACQGQATYNEQFF.

This clone was seen just once. This CDR3 is CAWSVDSLGTEAFF. The DNA of the CDR3 is TGTGCCTGGAGTGTAGACAGCCTGGGCACTGAAGCTTTCTTT. J is TRBJ1-1 and V is TRBV30, with D perhaps TRBD1 (5 bases). V was trimmed by 0 bases and J by 4 bases, leaving 12 bases between them. The CDR3 has 14 residues. Germline values: CDR1 GTSNPN, CDR2 SVGIG (reference sequence). Using reference TRBV30 and TRBJ1-1 for the parts outside the CDR3, the full variable domain is SQTIHQWPATLVQPVGSPLSLECTVEGTSNPNLYWYRQAAGRGLQLLFYSVGIGQISSEVPQNLSASRPQDRQFILSSKKLLLSDSGFYLCAWSVDSLGTEAFFGQGTRLTVV.

This rearrangement joins TRBV6-5 to TRBJ2-7; 11 bases are a match to TRBD2. This CDR3 contains 14 residues. The germline V gene has CDR1 MNHEY and CDR2 SVGAGI. The J segment lost 5 bases and the V segment lost 6 bases, leaving 6 bases of the junction unmatched. The CDR3 sequence: CASRSRLAGNEQYF. CDR3 sequence (DNA): TGTGCCAGCAGATCGAGACTAGCGGGAAACGAGCAGTACTTC.

This clone was counted once. The CDR3 region is CASSYQGLNTEAFF. The CDR3 coding sequence is TGTGCCAGCAGTTACCAGGGGTTGAACACTGAAGCTTTCTTT. J is TRBJ1-1 and V is TRBV6-5; a possible D gene is TRBD1 (6 bases). V gave up 2 bases and J gave up 0 bases, with 7 bases separating them. Germline CDR1 and CDR2: MNHEY and SVGAGI. The CDR3 has 14 amino acids.

The genes are TRBV18 and TRBJ1-5; 9 bases align to TRBD1. The CDR3 covers 16 residues. Germline CDR1 KGHSH, CDR2 LQKENI. Germline trimming cut 8 bases from V and 2 bases from J; bases unmatched to any gene: 10. Here the CDR3 reads CASKPGQGFRNQPQHF. The CDR3 nucleotides read TGTGCCAGCAAACCGGGACAGGGCTTTCGCAATCAGCCCCAGCATTTT.

This clone ranks as medium-sized. The rearrangement uses TRBV9 and TRBJ2-7; TRBD2 is a possible D gene (6 bases). This CDR3 region has 15 residues. Trimming removed 4 bases from V and 5 bases from J, with 19 bases in between. Per the germline V gene, CDR1 is SGDLS and CDR2 is YYNGEE. The CDR3 loop reads CASSISGTPTDEQYF. CDR3 nucleotide sequence: TGTGCCAGCAGCATTTCCGGGACTCCCACCGACGAGCAGTACTTC. The variable domain in full, with the rest retrieved from reference TRBV9 and TRBJ2-7, is DSGVTQTPKHLITATGQRVTLRCSPRSGDLSVYWYQQSLDQGLQFLIQYYNGEERAKGNILERFSAQQFPDLHSELNLSSLELGDSALYFCASSISGTPTDEQYFGPGTRLTVT.

This clone was observed a single time. This sequence joins TRBV6-5 and TRBJ1-4; a possible D gene is TRBD1 (6 bases). Trimming removed 6 bases at V and 0 bases at J, with 11 bases between. The CDR3 is made up of 15 amino acids. Germline V gene lookup returns CDR1 MNHEY and CDR2 SVGAGI. CDR3 nucleotide sequence: TGTGCCAGCAGCCGACAGGATCCAACTAATGAAAAACTGTTTTTT. This gives the protein CASSRQDPTNEKLFF.

The chain has TRBV6-5 and TRBJ1-2; TRBD1 is a possible D gene (5 bases). V was pared by 2 bases and J by 2 bases, with 15 bases between. CDR1 and CDR2 from the germline V gene are MNHEY and SVGAGI. This CDR3 is built from 16 residues. The CDR3: CASSYHPTGGNYGYTF. CDR3 coding DNA: TGTGCCAGCAGTTACCACCCGACGGGGGGGAACTATGGCTACACCTTC.

Worth noting for this clone: Other nucleotide sequences in the sample specify the same CDR3. The gene calls are TRBV7-9 and TRBJ2-5; a weak D match, TRBD1 (6 bases). The CDR3 runs to 13 residues. V was pared by 3 bases and J by 3 bases, with 8 bases between. In germline, CDR1 is SEHNR, CDR2 FQNEAQ (reference sequence). CDR3 sequence: CASSFAGEETQYF. The DNA of the CDR3 is TGTGCCAGCAGCTTCGCAGGGGAAGAGACCCAGTACTTC.

This clone was observed once. V is TRBV5-1 and J is TRBJ2-2; TRBD2 matches at 15 bases. CDR1 and CDR2 from the germline V gene are SGHRS and YFSETQ. With V trimmed by 4 bases and J by 2 bases, 3 bases remained unmatched. The CDR3 loop spans 17 amino acids. The CDR3 DNA follows: TGCGCCAGCAGCCCGGGACTAGCGGGGGGCAACACCGGGGAGCTGTTTTTT. Translation gives CASSPGLAGGNTGELFF.

J is TRBJ2-7 and V is TRBV5-1; 8 nucleotides align to TRBD2. After removal of 0 bases from V and 4 bases from J, the junction contained 3 bases not matched to a gene. Germline assignment: CDR1 SGHRS and CDR2 YFSETQ. The CDR3 loop spans 14 amino acids. The CDR3 sequence: CASSLDRGRYEQYF. The CDR3 DNA reads as TGCGCCAGCAGCTTGGATCGCGGGAGGTACGAGCAGTACTTC.

The chain recombines TRBV13 with TRBJ2-3; D gene unclear. Trimming removed 5 bases from V and 1 base from J, with 16 bases in between. The CDR3 runs 16 residues. Germline V gives CDR1 PRHDT, CDR2 FYEKMQ (reference sequence). The CDR3: CASSTTAAPGTDTQYF. Here the CDR3 DNA reads TGTGCCAGCAGCACTACTGCGGCCCCCGGCACAGATACGCAGTATTTT.

The chain recombines TRBV7-9 with TRBJ2-5, with 10 bases aligning to TRBD2. The CDR3 is made up of 15 amino acids. Germline assignment: CDR1 SEHNR and CDR2 FQNEAQ (reference sequence). The J segment lost 3 bases and the V segment lost 2 bases, leaving 3 bases of the junction unmatched. CDR3 DNA sequence: TGTGCCAGCAGCTTATTGGGGACTAGCGAAGAGACCCAGTACTTC. This codes for CASSLLGTSEETQYF. Supplemented by reference TRBV7-9 and TRBJ2-5, the full variable domain reads DTGVSQNPRHKITKRGQNVTFRCDPISEHNRLYWYRQTLGQGPEFLTYFQNEAQLEKSRLLSDRFSAERPKGSFSTLEIQRTEQGDSAMYLCASSLLGTSEETQYFGPGTRLLVL.

The V gene is TRBV18, the J gene TRBJ1-1; 7 bases match TRBD1. Germline V CDR1 and CDR2: KGHSH, LQKENI. Losses at the gene ends were 6 bases for V and 6 bases for J; bases not matched to a gene: 7. The CDR3 length is 13 residues. CDR3 amino acids: CASSTTGDSEAFF. The CDR3 DNA is TGTGCCAGCTCCACCACAGGGGACTCTGAAGCTTTCTTT.

The gene calls are TRBV5-6 and TRBJ1-1; the D gene is possibly TRBD1 (6 bases). Germline V lookup: CDR1 SGHDT, CDR2 YYEEEE. V was clipped by 1 base and J by 4 bases, with 8 bases between them. The CDR3 has 13 amino acids. CDR3 loop: CASSLTGFTEAFF. In nucleotides, the CDR3 is TGTGCCAGCAGCTTGACAGGGTTCACTGAAGCTTTCTTT.

V gene TRBV27 combines with J gene TRBJ1-1, with D possibly TRBD1 on 6 matching bases. The CDR3 is 14 residues long. From germline, CDR1 is MNHEY and CDR2 SMNVEV (reference sequence). V was shortened by 2 bases and J by 4 bases, with 11 bases between the two germline ends. CDR3 DNA: TGTGCCAGCAGTTTACTTAGGGGGGGCACTGAAGCTTTCTTT. This codes for CASSLLRGGTEAFF.

V gene TRBV7-2 combines with J gene TRBJ1-6; D perhaps matches TRBD1 (6 bases). The CDR3 totals 15 residues. The V end lost 1 base, the J end lost 7 bases, and 11 bases lay between the germline ends. The V gene's germline CDR1 is SGHTA and CDR2 FQGNSA. CDR3 DNA: TGTGCCAGCAGCTTAGGACAGGTTTTAAATTCACCCCTCCACTTT. It translates to CASSLGQVLNSPLHF.

This clone was observed a few times. This sequence joins TRBV6-4 and TRBJ1-5; D unclear. The V end lost 6 bases, the J end lost 5 bases, and 11 bases lay between the germline ends. CDR1 and CDR2 from the germline V gene are MRHNA and SNTAGT. This CDR3 spans 13 amino acids. CDR3 DNA: TGTGCCAGCAGCCCTTCTGGGGATCAGCCCCAGCATTTT. This sequence encodes CASSPSGDQPQHF.

This rearrangement joins TRBV10-3 to TRBJ1-1; no firm D call. CDR3 length equals 17 residues. V was cut by 1 base and J by 10 bases, with 25 bases left in between. Germline values: CDR1 ENHRY, CDR2 SYGVKD. Here the CDR3 reads CAISEYRYIEATGGAFF. The CDR3 DNA is TGTGCCATCAGTGAGTATAGGTATATCGAGGCCACCGGCGGAGCTTTCTTT.

The V and J genes are TRBV2 and TRBJ1-1; 10 positions agree with TRBD1. V lost 7 bases and J lost 3; bases outside the gene matches: 11. Germline CDR1 and CDR2: SNHLY and FYNNEI. The CDR3 has 16 amino acids. CDR3 bases: TGTGCCAGCAATCTGATTCCTGGGACAGGGGACACTGAAGCTTTCTTT. Its protein is CASNLIPGTGDTEAFF.

As for this clone: One end of the junction is discordant with germline, which a read error may explain. The chain has TRBV5-1 and TRBJ1-5; D is ambiguous. From germline, CDR1 is SGHRS and CDR2 YFSETQ. This CDR3 contains 15 residues. The CDR3 reads CANSAAGISNQPQHF. The CDR3 DNA is TGCGCCAACAGCGCCGCGGGTATAAGCAATCAGCCCCAGCATTTT. The complete variable domain, with remaining parts taken from reference TRBV5-1 and TRBJ1-5, reads KAGVTQTPRYLIKTRGQQVTLSCSPISGHRSVSWYQQTPGQGLQFLFEYFSETQRNKGNFPGRFSGRQFSNSRSEMNVSTLELGDSALYLCANSAAGISNQPQHFGDGTRLSIL.

The genes are TRBV5-1 and TRBJ1-1, with D maybe TRBD1 (6 bases). V was shortened by 3 bases and J by 5 bases, with 11 bases between the two germline ends. Germline assignment: CDR1 SGHRS and CDR2 YFSETQ. CDR3 length: 13 residues. The CDR3 is CASSYGQGTEAFF. In DNA, the CDR3 is TGCGCCAGCAGCTACGGGCAGGGGACTGAAGCTTTCTTT.